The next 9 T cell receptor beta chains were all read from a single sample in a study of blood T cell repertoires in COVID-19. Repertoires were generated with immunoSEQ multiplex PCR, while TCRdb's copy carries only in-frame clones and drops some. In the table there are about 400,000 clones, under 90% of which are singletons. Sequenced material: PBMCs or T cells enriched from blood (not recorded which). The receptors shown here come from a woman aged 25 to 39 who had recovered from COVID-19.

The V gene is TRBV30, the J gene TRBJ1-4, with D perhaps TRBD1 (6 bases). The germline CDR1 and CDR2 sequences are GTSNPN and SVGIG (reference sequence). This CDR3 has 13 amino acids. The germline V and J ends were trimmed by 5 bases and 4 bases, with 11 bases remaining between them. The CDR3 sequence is CAWWTDLNEKLFF. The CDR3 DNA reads TGTGCCTGGTGGACAGATCTTAATGAAAAACTGTTTTTT.

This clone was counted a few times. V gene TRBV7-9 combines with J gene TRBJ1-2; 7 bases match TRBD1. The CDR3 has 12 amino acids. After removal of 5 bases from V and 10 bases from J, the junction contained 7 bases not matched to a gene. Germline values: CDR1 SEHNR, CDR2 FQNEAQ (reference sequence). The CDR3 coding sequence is TGTGCCAGCAGCGGAGGGACAGAACTCTACACCTTC. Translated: CASSGGTELYTF. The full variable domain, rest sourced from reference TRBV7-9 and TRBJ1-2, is DTGVSQNPRHKITKRGQNVTFRCDPISEHNRLYWYRQTLGQGPEFLTYFQNEAQLEKSRLLSDRFSAERPKGSFSTLEIQRTEQGDSAMYLCASSGGTELYTFGSGTRLTVV.

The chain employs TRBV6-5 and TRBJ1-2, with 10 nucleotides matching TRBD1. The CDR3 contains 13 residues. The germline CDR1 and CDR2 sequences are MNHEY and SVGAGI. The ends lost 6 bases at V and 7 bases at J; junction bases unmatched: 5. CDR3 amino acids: CASRRGQGFGYTF. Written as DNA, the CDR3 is TGTGCCAGCAGAAGGGGACAGGGGTTTGGCTACACCTTC.

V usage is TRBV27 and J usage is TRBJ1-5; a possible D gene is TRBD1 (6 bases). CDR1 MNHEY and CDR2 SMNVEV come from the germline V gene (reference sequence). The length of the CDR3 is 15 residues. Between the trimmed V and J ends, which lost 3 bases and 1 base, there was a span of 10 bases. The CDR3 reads CASSFRGGSNQPQHF. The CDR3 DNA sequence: TGTGCCAGCAGTTTCAGGGGTGGGAGCAATCAGCCCCAGCATTTT.

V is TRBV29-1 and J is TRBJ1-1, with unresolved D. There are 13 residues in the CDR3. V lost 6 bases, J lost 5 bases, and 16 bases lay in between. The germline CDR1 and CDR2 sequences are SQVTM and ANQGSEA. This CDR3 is CSVVLASGTEAFF. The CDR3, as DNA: TGCAGCGTCGTATTAGCCTCGGGAACTGAAGCTTTCTTT. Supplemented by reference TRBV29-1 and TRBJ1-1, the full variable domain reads SAVISQKPSRDICQRGTSLTIQCQVDSQVTMMFWYRQQPGQSLTLIATANQGSEATYESGFVIDKFPISRPNLTFSTLTVSNMSPEDSSIYLCSVVLASGTEAFFGQGTRLTVV.

CDR3 in amino acids: CASSVSGGAGYEQYF. CDR3 nucleotide sequence: TGTGCCAGCAGCGTTAGCGGGGGGGCCGGATACGAGCAGTACTTC. The chain is built from TRBV7-2 and TRBJ2-7, with TRBD2 matching over 11 bases. CDR1 SGHTA and CDR2 FQGNSA come from the germline V gene. Germline trimming cut 5 bases from V and 4 bases from J; bases unmatched to any gene: 7. This CDR3 spans 15 amino acids.

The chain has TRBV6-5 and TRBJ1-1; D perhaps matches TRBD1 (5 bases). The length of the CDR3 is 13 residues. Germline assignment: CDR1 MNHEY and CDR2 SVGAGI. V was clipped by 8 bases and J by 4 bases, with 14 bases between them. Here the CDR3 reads CASYGEGLTEAFF. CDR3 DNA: TGTGCCAGCTATGGGGAGGGACTCACTGAAGCTTTCTTT.

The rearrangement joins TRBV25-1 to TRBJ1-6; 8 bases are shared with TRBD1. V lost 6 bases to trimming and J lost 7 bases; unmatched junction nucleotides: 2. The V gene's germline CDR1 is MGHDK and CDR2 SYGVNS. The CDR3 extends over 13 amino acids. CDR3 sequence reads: CASRDRANSPLHF. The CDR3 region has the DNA TGTGCCAGCAGGGACAGGGCAAATTCACCCCTCCACTTT.

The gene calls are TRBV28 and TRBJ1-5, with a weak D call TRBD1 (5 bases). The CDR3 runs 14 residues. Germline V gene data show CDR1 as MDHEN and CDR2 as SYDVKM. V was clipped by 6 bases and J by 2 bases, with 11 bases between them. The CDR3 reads CASRPGGGNQPQHF. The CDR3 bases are TGTGCCAGCAGGCCGGGGGGGGGCAATCAGCCCCAGCATTTT.